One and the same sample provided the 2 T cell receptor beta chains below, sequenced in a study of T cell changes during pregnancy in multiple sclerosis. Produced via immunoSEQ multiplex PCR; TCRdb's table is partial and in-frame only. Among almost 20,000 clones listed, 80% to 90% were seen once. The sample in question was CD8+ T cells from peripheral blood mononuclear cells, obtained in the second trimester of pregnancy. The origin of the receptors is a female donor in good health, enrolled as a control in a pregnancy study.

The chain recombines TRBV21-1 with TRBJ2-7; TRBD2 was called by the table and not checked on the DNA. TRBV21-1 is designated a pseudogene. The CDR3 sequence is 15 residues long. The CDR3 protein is CASTITGTWSYEQYF. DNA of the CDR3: TGTGCCAGCACGATTACCGGGACTTGGTCCTACGAGCAGTACTTC.

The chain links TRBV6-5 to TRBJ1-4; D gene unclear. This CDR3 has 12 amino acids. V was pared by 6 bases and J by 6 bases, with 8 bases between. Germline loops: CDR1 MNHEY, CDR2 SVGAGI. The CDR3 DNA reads TGTGCCAGCAGGCGAGGCGATGAAAAACTGTTTTTT. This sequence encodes CASRRGDEKLFF.